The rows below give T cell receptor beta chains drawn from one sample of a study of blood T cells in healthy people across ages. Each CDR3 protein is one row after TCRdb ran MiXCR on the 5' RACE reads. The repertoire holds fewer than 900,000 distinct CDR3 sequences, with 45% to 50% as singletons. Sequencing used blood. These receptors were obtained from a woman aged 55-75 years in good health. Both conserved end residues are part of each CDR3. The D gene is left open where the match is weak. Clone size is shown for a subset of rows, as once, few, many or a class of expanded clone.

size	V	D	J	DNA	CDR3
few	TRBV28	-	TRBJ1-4	TGTGCCAGCAGTATCTTCAGGGGTGCAACTAATGAAAAACTGTTTTTT	CASSIFRGATNEKLFF
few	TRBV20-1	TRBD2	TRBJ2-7	TGCAGTGCCTGTCAAACTAGCGGGAGGAGCTACGAGCAGTACTTC	CSACQTSGRSYEQYF
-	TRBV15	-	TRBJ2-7	TGTGCCACCAGCAGAGCCGGAGGGATCTCCTACGAGCAGTACTTC	CATSRAGGISYEQYF
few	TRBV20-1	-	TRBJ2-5	TGCAGTGCTAGAGAGAAAGGGACCCAGTACTTC	CSAREKGTQYF
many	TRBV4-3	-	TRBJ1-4	TGCGCCAGCAGCCAGGGACTCATTTTGGGGAATGAAAAACTGTTTTTT	CASSQGLILGNEKLFF
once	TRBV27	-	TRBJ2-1	TGTGCCAGCAGTTTAGAGGCAGTACGTAACTACAATGAGCAGTTCTTC	CASSLEAVRNYNEQFF
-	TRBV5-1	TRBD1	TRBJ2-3	TGCGCCAGCAGCCCTTGGACAGGGCCCACAGATACGCAGTATTTT	CASSPWTGPTDTQYF
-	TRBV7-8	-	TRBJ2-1	TGTGCCAGCAGCCTAGTGCCCCAGGGAAATATGCAGTTCTTC	CASSLVPQGNMQFF
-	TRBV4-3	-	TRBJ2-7	TGCGCCAGCAGCCAAGGACGGGGCTCGCCCTCCTACGAGCAGTACTTC	CASSQGRGSPSYEQYF
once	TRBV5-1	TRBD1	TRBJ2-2	TGCGCCAGCAGCCCATTCGGACAGGGGGCCGGGGAGCTGTTTTTT	CASSPFGQGAGELFF
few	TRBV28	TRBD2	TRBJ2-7	TGTGCCAGCAGTTCAGGGACTAGCGGGAGTTCCGAGCAGTACTTC	CASSSGTSGSSEQYF
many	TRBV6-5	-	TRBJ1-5	TGTGCCAGCAGTTACTCGGGTATCCAGCCCCAGCATTTT	CASSYSGIQPQHF
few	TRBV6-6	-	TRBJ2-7	TGTGCCAGCAGTCCCGGGACTGCCGGCTACGAGCAGTACTTC	CASSPGTAGYEQYF
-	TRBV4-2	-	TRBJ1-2	TGTGCCAGCAGCCAAGAAAGCCTAGCAGGGACTAATACTTATGGCTACACCTTC	CASSQESLAGTNTYGYTF
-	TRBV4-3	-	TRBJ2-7	TGCGCCAGCAGCCAAGACAGGGGTTCCTCCGAGCAGTACTTC	CASSQDRGSSEQYF
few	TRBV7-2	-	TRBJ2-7	TGTGCCAGCACCCCACAGACCCTGTCCTACGAGCAGTACTTC	CASTPQTLSYEQYF
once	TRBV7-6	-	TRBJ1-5	TGTGCCAGCAGCCCGAGTACTTATCAGCCCCAGCATTTT	CASSPSTYQPQHF
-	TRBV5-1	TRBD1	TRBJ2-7	TGCGCCAGCAGCTTGAGGACAGGGGGAGCCAGAAACGAGCAGTACTTC	CASSLRTGGARNEQYF
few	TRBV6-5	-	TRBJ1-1	TGTGCCAGCTTGTGGAACACTGAAGCTTTCTTT	CASLWNTEAFF
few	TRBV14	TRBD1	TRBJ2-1	TGTGCCAGCAGACTGACAGGGGATACCCACAATGAGCAGTTCTTC	CASRLTGDTHNEQFF
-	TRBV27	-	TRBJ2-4	TGTGCCAGCAGTTTATATGGGCGTCAGGGCGGGCCGCAGTACTTC	CASSLYGRQGGPQYF
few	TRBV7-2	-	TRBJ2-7	TGTGCCAGCAGCTTAGCGGGAGTCCCCTACGAGCAGTACTTC	CASSLAGVPYEQYF
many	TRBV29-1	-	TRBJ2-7	TGCAGCGTTGTTTCCCCTGGACTATACGAGCAGTACTTC	CSVVSPGLYEQYF
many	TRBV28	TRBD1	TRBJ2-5	TGTGCCAGCAGTCCCCCGGACAGGGATCAAGAGACCCAGTACTTC	CASSPPDRDQETQYF
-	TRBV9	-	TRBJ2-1	TGTGCCAGCAGCCCCCCCGGACTGACTTCCTACAATGAGCAGTTCTTC	CASSPPGLTSYNEQFF
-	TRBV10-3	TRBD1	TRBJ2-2	TGTGCCATCAGTGTAACCGGGACAGGGTCTACCGGGGAGCTGTTTTTT	CAISVTGTGSTGELFF
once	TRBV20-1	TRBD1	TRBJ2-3	TGCAGTGCCGGACGACAGGGGCGAACAGATACGCAGTATTTT	CSAGRQGRTDTQYF
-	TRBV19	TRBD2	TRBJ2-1	TGTGCCAGTAGTCCCTCCCGAGCGGGAGAACTTGTTGAGCAGTTCTTC	CASSPSRAGELVEQFF
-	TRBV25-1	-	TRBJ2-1	TGTGCCAGCAGTGTCGGCGGGGCGGGGTGGTGGGGCAATGAGCAGTTCTTC	CASSVGGAGWWGNEQFF
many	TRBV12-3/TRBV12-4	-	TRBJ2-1	TGTGCCAGCAGTTTTCCCTCTAGCCGAGCCAGCTCCTACAATGAGCAGTTCTTC	CASSFPSSRASSYNEQFF
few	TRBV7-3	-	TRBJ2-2	TGTGCCAGCAGCTTCTTCGCCGGGAAGCTGTTTTTT	CASSFFAGKLFF
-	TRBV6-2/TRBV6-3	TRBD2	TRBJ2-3	TGTGCCAGCAGTTACGACAGCGGGAAGAGATCAGATACGCAGTATTTT	CASSYDSGKRSDTQYF
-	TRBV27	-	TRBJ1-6	TGTGCCAGCAGTTATAGGGATTCACCCCTCCACTTT	CASSYRDSPLHF
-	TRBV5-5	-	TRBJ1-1	TGTGCCAGCAGCTTGGAGTGGAGCACTGAAGCTTTCTTT	CASSLEWSTEAFF
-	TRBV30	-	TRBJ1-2	TGTGCCTGGAGTAAGCAGGGAGCAAGCTATGGCTACACCTTC	CAWSKQGASYGYTF
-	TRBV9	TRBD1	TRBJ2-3	TGTGCCAGCAGCGCATACCGGACAGGGGGCGGCACAGATACGCAGTATTTT	CASSAYRTGGGTDTQYF
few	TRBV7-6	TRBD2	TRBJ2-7	TGTGCCAGCAGTCGAAGCGGGATACTCTCCTACGAGCAGTACTTC	CASSRSGILSYEQYF
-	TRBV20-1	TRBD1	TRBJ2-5	TGCAGTGCTAGGGGACAGGGTAAGACGGAGACCCAGTACTTC	CSARGQGKTETQYF
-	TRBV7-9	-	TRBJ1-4	TGTGCCAGCAGCTTAGCTGTTGACTGGGAGTCATTTGAAAAACTGTTTTTT	CASSLAVDWESFEKLFF
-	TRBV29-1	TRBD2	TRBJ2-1	TGCAGCGCGTTAAAGGGACTAGCGGAAGGGTTAGATGAGCAGTTCTTC	CSALKGLAEGLDEQFF
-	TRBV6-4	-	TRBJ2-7	TGTGCCAGCAGTGCTGGGTTTGGGGATGAGCAGTACTTC	CASSAGFGDEQYF